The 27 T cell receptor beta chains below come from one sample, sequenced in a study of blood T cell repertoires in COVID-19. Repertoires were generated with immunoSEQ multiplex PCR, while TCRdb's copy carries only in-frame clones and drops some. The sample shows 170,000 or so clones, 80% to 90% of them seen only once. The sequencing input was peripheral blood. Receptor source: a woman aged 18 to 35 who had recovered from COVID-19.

This CDR3 reads CASSLANYGYTF. The CDR3 nucleotides are TGTGCCAGCAGCCTAGCTAACTATGGCTACACCTTC. This rearrangement joins TRBV12-3 or TRBV12-4 to TRBJ1-2; no definite D call. The CDR3 extends over 12 amino acids. Trimming removed 6 bases from V and 0 bases from J, with 5 bases in between.

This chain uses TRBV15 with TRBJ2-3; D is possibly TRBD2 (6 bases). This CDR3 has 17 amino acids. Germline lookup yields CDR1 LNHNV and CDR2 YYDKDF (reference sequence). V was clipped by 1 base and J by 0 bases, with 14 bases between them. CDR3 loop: CATSRVGSGASTDTQYF. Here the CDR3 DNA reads TGTGCCACCAGCAGAGTTGGTAGCGGAGCTAGCACAGATACGCAGTATTTT. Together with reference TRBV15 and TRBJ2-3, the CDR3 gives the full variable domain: DAMVIQNPRYQVTQFGKPVTLSCSQTLNHNVMYWYQQKSSQAPKLLFHYYDKDFNNEADTPDNFQSRRPNTSFCFLDIRSPGLGDTAMYLCATSRVGSGASTDTQYFGPGTRLTVL.

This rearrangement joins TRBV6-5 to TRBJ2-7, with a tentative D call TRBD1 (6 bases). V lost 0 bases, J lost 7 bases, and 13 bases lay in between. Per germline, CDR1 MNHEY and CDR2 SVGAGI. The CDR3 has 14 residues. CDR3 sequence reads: CASSYSMGAGEQYV. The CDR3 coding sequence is TGTGCCAGCAGTTACTCGATGGGGGCCGGGGAGCAGTACGTC.

CDR3 protein: CASSGRSYEQYV. The CDR3 DNA reads as TGTGCCAGCAGCGGTAGGAGCTACGAGCAGTACGTC. The genes are TRBV5-8 and TRBJ2-7; D is unclear. Germline CDR1 and CDR2: SGHTS and YDEGEE. The CDR3 loop spans 12 amino acids. V was clipped by 4 bases and J by 3 bases, with 8 bases between them.

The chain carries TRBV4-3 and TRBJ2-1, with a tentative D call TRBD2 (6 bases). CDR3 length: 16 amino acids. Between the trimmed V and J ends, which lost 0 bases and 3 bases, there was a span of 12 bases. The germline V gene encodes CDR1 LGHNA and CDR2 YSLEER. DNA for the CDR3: TGCGCCAGCAGCCAAGAGGGTTGGGGAGGCTACAATGAGCAGTTCTTC. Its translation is CASSQEGWGGYNEQFF.

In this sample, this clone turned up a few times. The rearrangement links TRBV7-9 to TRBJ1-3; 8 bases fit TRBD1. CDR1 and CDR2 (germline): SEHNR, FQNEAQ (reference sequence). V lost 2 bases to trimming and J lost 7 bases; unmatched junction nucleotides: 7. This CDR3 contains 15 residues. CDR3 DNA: TGTGCCAGCAGCTTATCGGGACAGGTCGGGAACACCATATATTTT. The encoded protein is CASSLSGQVGNTIYF.

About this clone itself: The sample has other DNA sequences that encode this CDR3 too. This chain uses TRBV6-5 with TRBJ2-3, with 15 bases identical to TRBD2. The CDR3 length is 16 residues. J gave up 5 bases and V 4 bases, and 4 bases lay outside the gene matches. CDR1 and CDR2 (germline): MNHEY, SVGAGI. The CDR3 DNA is TGTGCCAGCAGTTCACAGGGACTAGCGGGGGGAGATACGCAGTATTTT. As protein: CASSSQGLAGGDTQYF.

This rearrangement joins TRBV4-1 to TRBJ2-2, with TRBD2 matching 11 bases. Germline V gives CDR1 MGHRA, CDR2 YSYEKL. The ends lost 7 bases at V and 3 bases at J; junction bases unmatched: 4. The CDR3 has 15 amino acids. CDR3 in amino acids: CASTPLAGDTGELFF. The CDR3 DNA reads TGCGCCAGCACCCCACTAGCGGGGGACACCGGGGAGCTGTTTTTT.

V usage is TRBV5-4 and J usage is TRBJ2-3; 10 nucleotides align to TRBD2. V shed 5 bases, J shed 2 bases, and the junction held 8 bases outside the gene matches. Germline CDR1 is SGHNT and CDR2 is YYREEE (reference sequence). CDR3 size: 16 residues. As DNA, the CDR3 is TGTGCCAGCAGAACACCTAGCGGGGGCAACACAGATACGCAGTATTTT. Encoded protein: CASRTPSGGNTDTQYF.

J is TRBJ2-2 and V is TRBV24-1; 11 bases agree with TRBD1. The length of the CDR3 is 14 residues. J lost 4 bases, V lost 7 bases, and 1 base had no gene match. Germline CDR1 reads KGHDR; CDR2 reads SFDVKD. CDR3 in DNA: TGTGCCACCAGGGACAGGGGGCGCACCGGGGAGCTGTTTTTT. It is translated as CATRDRGRTGELFF.

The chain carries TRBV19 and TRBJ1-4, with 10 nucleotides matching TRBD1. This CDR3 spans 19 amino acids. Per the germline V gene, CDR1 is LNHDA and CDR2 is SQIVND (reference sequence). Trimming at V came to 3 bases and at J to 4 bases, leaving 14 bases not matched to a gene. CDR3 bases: TGTGCCAGTAGTATCACGCTGAACCGGGACAGGGGTTTTAATGAAAAACTGTTTTTT. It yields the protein CASSITLNRDRGFNEKLFF.

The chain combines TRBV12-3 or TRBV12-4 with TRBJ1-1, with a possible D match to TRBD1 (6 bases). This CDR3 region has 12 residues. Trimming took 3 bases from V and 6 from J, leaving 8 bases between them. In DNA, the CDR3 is TGTGCCAGCAGTTTTGGGGGCTCTGAAGCTTTCTTT. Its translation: CASSFGGSEAFF.

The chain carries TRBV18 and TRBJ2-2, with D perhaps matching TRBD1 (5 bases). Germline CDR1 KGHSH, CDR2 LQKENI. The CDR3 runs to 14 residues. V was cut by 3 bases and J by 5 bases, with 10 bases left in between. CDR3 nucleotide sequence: TGTGCCAGCTCACCGGGGCGCGGAACCGGGGAGCTGTTTTTT. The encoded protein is CASSPGRGTGELFF.

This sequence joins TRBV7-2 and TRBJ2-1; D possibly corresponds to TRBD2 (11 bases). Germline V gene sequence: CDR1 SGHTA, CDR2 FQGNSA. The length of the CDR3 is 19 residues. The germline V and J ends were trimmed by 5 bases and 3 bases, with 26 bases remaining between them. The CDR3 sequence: CASSTPTGGGTSGYNEQFF. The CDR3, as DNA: TGTGCCAGCAGCACACCGACAGGGGGCGGGACTAGCGGCTACAATGAGCAGTTCTTC. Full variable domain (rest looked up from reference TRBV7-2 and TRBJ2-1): GAGVSQSPSNKVTEKGKDVELRCDPISGHTALYWYRQSLGQGLEFLIYFQGNSAPDKSGLPSDRFSAERTGGSVSTLTIQRTQQEDSAVYLCASSTPTGGGTSGYNEQFFGPGTRLTVL.

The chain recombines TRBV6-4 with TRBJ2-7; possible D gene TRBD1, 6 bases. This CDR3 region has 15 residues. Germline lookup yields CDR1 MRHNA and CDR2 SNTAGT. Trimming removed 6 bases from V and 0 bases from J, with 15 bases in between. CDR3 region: CASSHTGRSSYEQYV. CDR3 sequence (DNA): TGTGCCAGCAGCCATACAGGGCGAAGCTCCTACGAGCAGTACGTC.

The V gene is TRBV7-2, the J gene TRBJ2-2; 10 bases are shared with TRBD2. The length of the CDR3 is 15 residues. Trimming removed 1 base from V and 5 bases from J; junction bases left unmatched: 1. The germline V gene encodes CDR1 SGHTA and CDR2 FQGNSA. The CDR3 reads CASSLGTSGTGELFF. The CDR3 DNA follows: TGTGCCAGCAGCTTAGGGACTAGCGGAACCGGGGAGCTGTTTTTT.

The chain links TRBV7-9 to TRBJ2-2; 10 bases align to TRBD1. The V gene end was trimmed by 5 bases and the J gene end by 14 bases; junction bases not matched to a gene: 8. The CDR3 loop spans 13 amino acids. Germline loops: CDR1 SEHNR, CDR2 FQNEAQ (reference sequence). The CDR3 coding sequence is TGTGCCAGCAGCGGGACAGGGGCTGACGGTCTGTTTTTT. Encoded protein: CASSGTGADGLFF.

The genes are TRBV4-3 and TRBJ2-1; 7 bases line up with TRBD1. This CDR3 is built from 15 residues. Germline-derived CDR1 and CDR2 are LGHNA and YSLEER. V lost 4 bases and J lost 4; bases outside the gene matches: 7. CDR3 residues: CASSPPGQPYNEQFF. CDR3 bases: TGCGCCAGCAGCCCACCGGGACAGCCTTACAATGAGCAGTTCTTC.

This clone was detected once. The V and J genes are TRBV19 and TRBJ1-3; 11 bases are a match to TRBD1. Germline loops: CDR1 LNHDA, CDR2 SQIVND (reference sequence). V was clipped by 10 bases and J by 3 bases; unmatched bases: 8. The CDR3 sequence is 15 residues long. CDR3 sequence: CATQDRGLFGNTIYF. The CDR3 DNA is TGTGCCACCCAGGACAGGGGGCTTTTTGGAAACACCATATATTTT.

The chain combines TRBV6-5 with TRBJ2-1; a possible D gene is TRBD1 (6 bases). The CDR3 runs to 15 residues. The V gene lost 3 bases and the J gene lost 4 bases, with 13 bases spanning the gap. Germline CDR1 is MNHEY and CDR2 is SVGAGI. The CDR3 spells CASSYSDSRYNEQFF. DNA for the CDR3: TGTGCCAGCAGTTATTCGGACAGCAGATACAATGAGCAGTTCTTC.

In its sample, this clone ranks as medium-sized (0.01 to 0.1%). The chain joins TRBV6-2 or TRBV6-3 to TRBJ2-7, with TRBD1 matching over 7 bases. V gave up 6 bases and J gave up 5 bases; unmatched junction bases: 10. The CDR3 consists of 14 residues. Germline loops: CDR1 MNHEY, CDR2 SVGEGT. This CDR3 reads CASRPTGVRHEQYV. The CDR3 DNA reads TGTGCCAGCAGACCTACAGGGGTGCGGCACGAGCAGTACGTC.

The DNA for the CDR3 is TGTGCCAGCAGCTTGGGGCCCGGGACAGGGGGAGATACGCAGTATTTT. Protein sequence: CASSLGPGTGGDTQYF. The rearrangement links TRBV5-6 to TRBJ2-3, with 11 positions matching TRBD1. The CDR3 runs to 16 residues. V shed 0 bases and J 5 bases; nucleotides not matched to a gene: 5. CDR1 is SGHDT, CDR2 YYEEEE, per germline.

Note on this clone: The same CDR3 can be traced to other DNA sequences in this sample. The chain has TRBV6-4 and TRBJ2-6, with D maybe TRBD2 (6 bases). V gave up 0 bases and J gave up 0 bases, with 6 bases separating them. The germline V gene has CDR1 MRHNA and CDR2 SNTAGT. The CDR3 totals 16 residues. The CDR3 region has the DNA TGTGCCAGCAGTGACTCGGGGGGCTCTGGGGCCAACGTCCTGACTTTC. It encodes CASSDSGGSGANVLTF.

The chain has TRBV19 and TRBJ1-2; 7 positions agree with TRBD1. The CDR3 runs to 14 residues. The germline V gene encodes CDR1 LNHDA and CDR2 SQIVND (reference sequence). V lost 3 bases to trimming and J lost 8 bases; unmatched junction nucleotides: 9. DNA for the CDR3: TGTGCCAGTAGTATGGGAGGACAGGCGGGCGGCTACACCTTC. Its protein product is CASSMGGQAGGYTF.

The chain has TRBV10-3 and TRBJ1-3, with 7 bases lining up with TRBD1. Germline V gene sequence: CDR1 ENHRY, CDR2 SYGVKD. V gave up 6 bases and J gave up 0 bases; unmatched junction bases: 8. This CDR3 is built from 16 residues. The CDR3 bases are TGTGCCATCAGAACTACAGGGGCGTACTCTGGAAACACCATATATTTT. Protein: CAIRTTGAYSGNTIYF.

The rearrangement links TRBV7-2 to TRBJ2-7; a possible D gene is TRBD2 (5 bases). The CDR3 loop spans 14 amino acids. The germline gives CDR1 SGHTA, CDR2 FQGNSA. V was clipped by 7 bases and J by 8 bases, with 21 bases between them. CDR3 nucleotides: TGTGCCAGCATCCCCCCGAAGGTGAGGGCGAAGCAGTACGTC. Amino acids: CASIPPKVRAKQYV.

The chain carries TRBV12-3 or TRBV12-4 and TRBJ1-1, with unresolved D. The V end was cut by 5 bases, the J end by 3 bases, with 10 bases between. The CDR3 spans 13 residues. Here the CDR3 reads CASSPRRDTEAFF. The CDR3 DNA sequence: TGTGCCAGCAGTCCCCGTCGGGACACTGAAGCTTTCTTT.